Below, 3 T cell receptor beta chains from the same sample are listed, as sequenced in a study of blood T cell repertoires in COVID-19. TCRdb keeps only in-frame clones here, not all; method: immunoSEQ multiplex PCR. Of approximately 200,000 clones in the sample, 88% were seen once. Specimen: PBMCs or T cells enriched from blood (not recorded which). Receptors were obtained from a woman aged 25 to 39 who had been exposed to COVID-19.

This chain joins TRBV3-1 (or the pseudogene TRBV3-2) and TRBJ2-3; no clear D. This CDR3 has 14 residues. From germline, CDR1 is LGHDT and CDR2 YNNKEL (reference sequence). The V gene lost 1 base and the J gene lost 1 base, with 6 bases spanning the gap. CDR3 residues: CASSQVFGTDTQYF. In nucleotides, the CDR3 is TGTGCCAGCAGCCAAGTATTTGGCACAGATACGCAGTATTTT.

The CDR3 sequence is CASSLGTAYEQYF. CDR3 sequence (DNA): TGTGCCAGCAGTTTAGGGACAGCTTACGAGCAGTACTTC. The gene calls are TRBV27 and TRBJ2-7; TRBD1 matches 7 bases. V lost 2 bases, J lost 4 bases, and 2 bases stayed unmatched. This CDR3 is 13 amino acids long. The germline CDR1 and CDR2 sequences are MNHEY and SMNVEV (reference sequence).

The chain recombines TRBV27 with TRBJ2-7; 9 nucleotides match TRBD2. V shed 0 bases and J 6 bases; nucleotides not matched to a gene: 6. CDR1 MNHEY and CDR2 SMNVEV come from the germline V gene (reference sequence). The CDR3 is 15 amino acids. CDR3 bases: TGTGCCAGCAGTTTATCGAGGGCGGGAGGGAGCGAGCAGTACTTC. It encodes CASSLSRAGGSEQYF.